A single T cell receptor (beta chain) is shown here with its context. What antigen it recognizes has not been identified. The input lacks base qualities; no much larger clone sits a single base away. One collaborating source in Seattle enrolled patients while the patients were actively infected and followed the patients over time throughout the course of disease. Whole blood was collected in K2EDTA tubes by collaborating institutions according to the institutions' own protocols. Collaborator samples were shipped for TCRbeta analysis as frozen whole blood, isolated PBMCs, or DNA extracted from either sample type. The entry originates in a study of blood T cell repertoires in COVID-19 (TCRdb year 2020). General notes on the study: Samples covering the acute and convalescent phases of COVID-19 were provided by collaborators in the United States, Italy and Spain. HLA class I and class II types, where available, came from metadata supplied by the sample provider rather than from assay-based typing. The material from the prospective study consisted of cDNA or gDNA derived from T cells, B-cell-depleted T cells, or PBMCs. A freely available public database, intended as a resource for researchers studying the immune response to SARS-CoV-2, is where the repertoires were released. The samples were drawn from two sources: the first 160 participants of the ongoing ImmuneRACE study, and approximately 1,300 subjects contributed by 6 global collaborators. Subjects who had been exposed to COVID-19, were actively infected with it, or had recovered from it provided the deeply sampled blood TCRbeta repertoires that made up the dataset. Sample metadata almost always included a de-identified subject ID, COVID-19 status, age in years and sex. On the study overall, not on this receptor specifically: How much clinical and demographic metadata was included differed by source and by participant, and the metadata was provided uncurated.

TCRbeta CDR3 regions were amplified from genomic DNA using the immunoSEQ Assay, a bias-controlled multiplex PCR. As for the original processing: The number of nucleated cells in each sample was estimated by amplification of reference gene primers within the assay. To quantify the absolute abundance of each unique TCRbeta CDR3 rearrangement, sequence reads were collapsed and filtered. For each sample, productive Simpson clonality was calculated by taking the square root of Simpson's diversity index across productive rearrangements. TCRdb carries this immuneACCESS record with in-frame sequences only. Its versions omit some clonotypes, under half of them owing to an unresolved V gene in the studies checked, with the rest unexplained. That table furnishes V, J and clone size, whereas the DNA furnished D and trimming. The sample table lists some 120,000 clones, around 90% of them with a count of one. The ten largest make up around 4.6% of the sample.

Its CDR3 holds 13 amino acids, cysteine through phenylalanine. Only CDR3 DNA is held: 39 bases, read in frame from base 1. Between the V and J ends, shortened by 1 base and 3 bases respectively, the junction contains 6 bases. Per the germline V gene, MGHDK is the CDR1 and SYGVNS is the CDR2. The specimen sequenced was peripheral blood. Here the chain combines TRBV25-1 and TRBJ1-1; a confident D gene designation cannot be given. The receptor's source is a man between 60 and 75 years old with COVID-19, enrolled during active disease. The CDR3 corresponds to CASSESSYTEAFF. The DNA sequence reads TGTGCCAGCAGTGAATCGTCGTACACTGAAGCTTTCTTT. The CDR3, completed at both ends by the reference TRBV25-1 and TRBJ1-1 genes, gives the full variable domain EADIYQTPRYLVIGTGKKITLECSQTMGHDKMYWYQQDPGMELHLIHYSYGVNSTEKGDLSSESTVSRIRTEHFPLTLESARPSHTSQYLCASSESSYTEAFFGQGTRLTVV.